These 32 T cell receptor beta chains originate from one sample sequenced in a study of blood T cell repertoires in COVID-19. TCRdb's table, derived via immunoSEQ multiplex PCR, lists solely in-frame clones and lacks some. The sample lists tens of thousands of clones, 75% to 90% seen once, with roughly 6.5% in the top ten. Sequencing was carried out using peripheral blood. These receptors were collected from a man in his sixties with acute or convalescent COVID-19.

V gene TRBV5-4 combines with J gene TRBJ1-1; D unresolved. The germline gives CDR1 SGHNT, CDR2 YYREEE (reference sequence). CDR3 length: 15 amino acids. Trimming took off 1 base at V and 4 bases at J, with 14 bases between the two ends. The CDR3 nucleotides read TGTGCCAGCAGCTTGATCGGCCCTCCGGGCACTGAAGCTTTCTTT. It translates to CASSLIGPPGTEAFF.

The chain uses TRBV11-2 and TRBJ1-2, with D possibly matching TRBD1 (5 bases). The CDR3 runs to 14 residues. Germline V gives CDR1 SGHAT, CDR2 FQNNGV. V lost 6 bases and J 0 bases, leaving 11 bases between the germline ends. This CDR3 reads CASSRDFSNYGYTF. CDR3 nucleotides: TGTGCCAGCAGTCGGGACTTTTCTAACTATGGCTACACCTTC.

The rearrangement joins TRBV6-5 to TRBJ1-1; D is ambiguous. Trimming left V 6 bases short and J 5 bases short, with 7 bases between. There are 11 residues in the CDR3. Germline assignment: CDR1 MNHEY and CDR2 SVGAGI. For the CDR3, the DNA is TGTGCCAGCAGGGAGGTTACTGAAGCTTTCTTT. Residues: CASREVTEAFF.

This chain links TRBV18 with TRBJ1-2, with D possibly matching TRBD1 (5 bases). Germline CDR1 reads KGHSH; CDR2 reads LQKENI. The CDR3 is 13 residues long. Trimming took 6 bases from V and 8 from J, leaving 16 bases between them. The CDR3 DNA follows: TGTGCCAGCTCCTCGGTAGGAAGGGGAGGCTACACCTTC. This encodes CASSSVGRGGYTF.

The chain is built from TRBV5-4 and TRBJ2-3; TRBD1 matches 7 bases. CDR1 is SGHNT, CDR2 YYREEE, per germline (reference sequence). Trimming at V came to 3 bases and at J to 0 bases, leaving 4 bases not matched to a gene. This CDR3 has 15 amino acids. CDR3 sequence: CASSWWDSSTDTQYF. DNA for the CDR3: TGTGCCAGCAGCTGGTGGGACAGTAGCACAGATACGCAGTATTTT.

This chain joins TRBV18 and TRBJ2-7, with 9 nucleotides matching TRBD1. CDR3 size: 14 residues. Germline assignment: CDR1 KGHSH and CDR2 LQKENI. V lost 3 bases and J lost 5; bases outside the gene matches: 5. The CDR3 reads CASSPGTGWDEQYF. The CDR3 DNA follows: TGTGCCAGCTCACCTGGGACAGGGTGGGACGAGCAGTACTTC.

This chain connects TRBV5-1 to TRBJ2-6, with 9 bases matching TRBD1. The CDR3 is 19 residues long. The germline gives CDR1 SGHRS, CDR2 YFSETQ. J lost 0 bases, V lost 3 bases, and 10 bases had no gene match. Written as DNA, the CDR3 is TGCGCCAGCAGCTGGACCCCACAGGGGGCAAACTCTGGGGCCAACGTCCTGACTTTC. Translated, it gives CASSWTPQGANSGANVLTF. Variable domain in full (rest from reference TRBV5-1 and TRBJ2-6): KAGVTQTPRYLIKTRGQQVTLSCSPISGHRSVSWYQQTPGQGLQFLFEYFSETQRNKGNFPGRFSGRQFSNSRSEMNVSTLELGDSALYLCASSWTPQGANSGANVLTFGAGSRLTVL.

The V call is TRBV30, the J call TRBJ1-3; TRBD1 aligns across 7 bases. This CDR3 is 15 amino acids long. Germline lookup yields CDR1 GTSNPN and CDR2 SVGIG (reference sequence). J lost 0 bases, V lost 1 base, and 3 bases had no gene match. CDR3 amino acids: CAWSERTGSGNTIYF. CDR3 DNA sequence: TGTGCCTGGAGTGAGAGGACAGGCTCTGGAAACACCATATATTTT.

This clone has just a few counts. V and J are TRBV7-2 and TRBJ2-1, with D maybe TRBD2 (6 bases). This CDR3 has 17 residues. The germline gives CDR1 SGHTA, CDR2 FQGNSA. V gave up 2 bases and J gave up 3 bases, with 17 bases separating them. The CDR3 loop is CASSLLVLAGSYNEQFF. The CDR3, as DNA: TGTGCCAGCAGCTTATTGGTTCTGGCGGGGAGCTACAATGAGCAGTTCTTC.

This chain uses TRBV7-2 with TRBJ1-4; no reliable D call. Germline lookup yields CDR1 SGHTA and CDR2 FQGNSA. The CDR3 is 15 amino acids. With 1 base removed from V and 5 bases from J, the gap between germline ends came to 11 bases. CDR3 DNA sequence: TGTGCCAGCAGCTTAGGGTGGCGGGGAAATGAAAAACTGTTTTTT. Its translation: CASSLGWRGNEKLFF. Complete variable domain (other parts from reference TRBV7-2 and TRBJ1-4): GAGVSQSPSNKVTEKGKDVELRCDPISGHTALYWYRQSLGQGLEFLIYFQGNSAPDKSGLPSDRFSAERTGGSVSTLTIQRTQQEDSAVYLCASSLGWRGNEKLFFGSGTQLSVL.

This chain links TRBV9 with TRBJ1-2; TRBD1 matches 11 bases. After removal of 1 base from V and 9 bases from J, the junction contained 11 bases not matched to a gene. Germline-derived CDR1 and CDR2 are SGDLS and YYNGEE. This CDR3 contains 16 residues. This chain's CDR3 is CASSVRRTGGFWSYTF. The CDR3 DNA reads TGTGCCAGCAGCGTACGCCGGACAGGGGGCTTTTGGAGCTACACCTTC.

This clone appeared a single time. This chain connects TRBV6-5 to TRBJ2-7; 7 bases match TRBD1. The junction had 9 bases not matched to a gene; V was cut back by 5 bases and J by 2 bases. The germline CDR1 and CDR2 sequences are MNHEY and SVGAGI. This CDR3 contains 15 residues. CDR3 region: CASSLTSGTAYEQYF. The CDR3 DNA reads TGTGCCAGCAGTCTAACCTCCGGGACAGCCTACGAGCAGTACTTC.

V gene TRBV6-2 or TRBV6-3 combines with J gene TRBJ1-5; 7 nucleotides align to TRBD1. The V and J ends lost 6 bases and 2 bases, in that order; junction bases with no gene match: 10. CDR1 and CDR2 from the germline V gene are MNHEY and SVGEGT. CDR3 length: 16 amino acids. DNA for the CDR3: TGTGCCAGCAGCCGGCCGACAGGGTTGGGCAATCAGCCCCAGCATTTT. Translation gives CASSRPTGLGNQPQHF.

The chain couples TRBV5-1 to TRBJ1-1; D call uncertain. Trimming left V 2 bases short and J 2 bases short, with 10 bases between. The CDR3 runs to 14 residues. Germline V gives CDR1 SGHRS, CDR2 YFSETQ. The DNA for the CDR3 is TGCGCCAGCAGCTTACAGACAACCAACACTGAAGCTTTCTTT. Residues: CASSLQTTNTEAFF. Using reference TRBV5-1 and TRBJ1-1 for the parts outside the CDR3, the full variable domain is KAGVTQTPRYLIKTRGQQVTLSCSPISGHRSVSWYQQTPGQGLQFLFEYFSETQRNKGNFPGRFSGRQFSNSRSEMNVSTLELGDSALYLCASSLQTTNTEAFFGQGTRLTVV.

The chain combines TRBV20-1 with TRBJ1-5; possibly TRBD1 for D (6 bases). Looked up from germline, CDR1 is DFQATT and CDR2 is SNEGSKA (reference sequence). CDR3 length: 17 residues. V shed 3 bases and J shed 3 bases, with 21 bases lying between them. The CDR3: CSASDPRRTGLNQPQHF. CDR3 in DNA: TGCAGTGCTAGTGATCCCCGCCGAACAGGGCTCAATCAGCCCCAGCATTTT.

This clone was counted between two and nine times. J is TRBJ1-4 and V is TRBV27; 9 positions match TRBD1. Germline V CDR1 and CDR2: MNHEY, SMNVEV (reference sequence). V lost 5 bases and J lost 7; bases outside the gene matches: 20. This CDR3 has 19 amino acids. CDR3 sequence reads: CASSPLTGTGFFGGEKLFF. The DNA for the CDR3 is TGTGCCAGCAGTCCCCTCACCGGGACAGGGTTTTTCGGGGGTGAAAAACTGTTTTTT.

The chain joins TRBV7-2 to TRBJ1-1, with D possibly matching TRBD1 (5 bases). V lost 1 base to trimming and J lost 2 bases, with 11 bases between them. Germline loops: CDR1 SGHTA, CDR2 FQGNSA. This CDR3 is built from 15 residues. In DNA form, the CDR3 reads TGTGCCAGCAGCTTAGAGGCAGGGCTCAACACTGAAGCTTTCTTT. Protein: CASSLEAGLNTEAFF.

V is TRBV11-2 and J is TRBJ2-7; 9 nucleotides line up with TRBD1. The length of the CDR3 is 16 residues. With 3 bases clipped from V and 6 bases from J, the junction kept 12 bases outside the gene matches. Germline V gives CDR1 SGHAT, CDR2 FQNNGV. CDR3 DNA sequence: TGTGCCAGCAGCTTGAATCCGGGACAGGGCAGCTTCGAGCAGTACTTC. Amino acid sequence: CASSLNPGQGSFEQYF.

This sequence joins TRBV11-2 and TRBJ2-7; 11 bases match TRBD2. V lost 1 base, J lost 5 bases, and 7 bases stayed unmatched. CDR1 SGHAT and CDR2 FQNNGV come from the germline V gene. The CDR3 spans 16 residues. Written as DNA, the CDR3 is TGTGCCAGCAGCTTAGGTGTAGCGGGAGGGTCCCACGAGCAGTACTTC. This codes for CASSLGVAGGSHEQYF.

DNA of the CDR3: TGTGCCAGCAGTTTAGACGCGAGTGAGCAGTTCTTC. Its translation: CASSLDASEQFF. The V and J genes are TRBV12-3 or TRBV12-4 and TRBJ2-1; D unclear. V was clipped by 1 base and J by 9 bases, with 7 bases between them. CDR3 length: 12 residues.

The V and J genes are TRBV18 and TRBJ1-3, with D possibly being TRBD1 (6 bases). CDR3 size: 14 residues. Trimming stripped 4 bases from V and 2 bases from J, with 9 bases between. Germline V gene lookup returns CDR1 KGHSH and CDR2 LQKENI. DNA for the CDR3: TGTGCCAGCTCACTCGGGGACACTGGAAACACCATATATTTT. As protein: CASSLGDTGNTIYF.

The V gene is TRBV9, the J gene TRBJ2-7; 7 bases align to TRBD2. The CDR3 covers 16 residues. Germline V gene data show CDR1 as SGDLS and CDR2 as YYNGEE. V shed 0 bases and J 7 bases; nucleotides not matched to a gene: 13. CDR3 in DNA: TGTGCCAGCAGCGTAGAGCCTAGCGGAAGGGTGGGGGAGCAGTACTTC. Protein sequence: CASSVEPSGRVGEQYF.

The V call is TRBV24-1, the J call TRBJ2-1; TRBD2 matches at 13 bases. CDR3 length: 16 residues. Trimming at V came to 4 bases and at J to 7 bases, leaving 6 bases not matched to a gene. The V gene's germline CDR1 is KGHDR and CDR2 SFDVKD. The CDR3 sequence: CATSDRTSGSLNEQFF. CDR3 DNA: TGTGCCACCAGTGACAGGACTAGCGGGAGCTTAAATGAGCAGTTCTTC.

CDR3 coding DNA: TGTGCCAGCAGAGACGACGAGGACGGGGTGAACACTGAAGCTTTCTTT. Amino acid sequence: CASRDDEDGVNTEAFF. The V call is TRBV21-1, the J call TRBJ1-1. TRBV21-1 is deemed a pseudogene. The CDR3 consists of 16 residues.

This chain uses TRBV18 with TRBJ2-7; 8 positions agree with TRBD1. The length of the CDR3 is 17 residues. The germline V gene has CDR1 KGHSH and CDR2 LQKENI. Losses at the gene ends were 5 bases for V and 2 bases for J; bases not matched to a gene: 14. DNA for the CDR3: TGTGCCAGCTCATCGCAGACCCCAGGGGGCACCCCCTACGAGCAGTACTTC. It specifies CASSSQTPGGTPYEQYF. The variable domain in full, with the rest retrieved from reference TRBV18 and TRBJ2-7, is NAGVMQNPRHLVRRRGQEARLRCSPMKGHSHVYWYRQLPEEGLKFMVYLQKENIIDESGMPKERFSAEFPKEGPSILRIQQVVRGDSAAYFCASSSQTPGGTPYEQYFGPGTRLTVT.

This chain joins TRBV3-1 (or the pseudogene TRBV3-2) and TRBJ1-3, with a weak D call TRBD1 (5 bases). In germline, CDR1 is LGHDT, CDR2 YNNKEL (reference sequence). V lost 2 bases to trimming and J lost 7 bases, with 12 bases between them. The CDR3 length is 14 residues. This CDR3 is CASSQKGRANTIYF. The CDR3 region has the DNA TGTGCCAGCAGCCAAAAGGGGCGCGCCAACACCATATATTTT.

This clone occurred once. The rearrangement links TRBV6-5 to TRBJ1-5; D call uncertain. CDR3 length: 15 residues. Deletions cut 2 bases from V and 0 bases from J, with 8 bases between. Germline CDR1 MNHEY, CDR2 SVGAGI. The CDR3 loop is CASSYSPYSNQPQHF. CDR3 DNA sequence: TGTGCCAGCAGTTACAGCCCGTATAGCAATCAGCCCCAGCATTTT.

The chain combines TRBV21-1 with TRBJ1-2. TRBV21-1 is described as a pseudogene. This CDR3 has 13 residues. As DNA, the CDR3 is TGTGCCAGCAGCGCCCTCCCCGGGTATGGCTACACCTTC. Translating it yields CASSALPGYGYTF.

The chain recombines TRBV19 with TRBJ2-7, with 12 bases matching TRBD2. This CDR3 is 16 amino acids long. CDR1 is LNHDA, CDR2 SQIVND, per germline (reference sequence). After removal of 2 bases from V and 5 bases from J, the junction contained 7 bases not matched to a gene. CDR3 in amino acids: CASSIPRTSGNHEQYF. CDR3 nucleotide sequence: TGTGCCAGTAGTATACCCCGGACTAGCGGGAACCACGAGCAGTACTTC.

V usage is TRBV9 and J usage is TRBJ2-4; 11 bases are shared with TRBD2. This CDR3 is built from 16 residues. Trimming cost V 3 bases and J 0 bases; bases outside gene matches: 2. Germline V gene sequence: CDR1 SGDLS, CDR2 YYNGEE. As DNA, the CDR3 is TGTGCCAGCAGCGATCTAGCGGGGGGAGCCAAAAACATTCAGTACTTC. Protein: CASSDLAGGAKNIQYF.

The chain links TRBV2 to TRBJ1-1; TRBD1 might be the D (5 bases). The CDR3 covers 15 residues. V dropped 6 bases and J dropped 0 bases, with 14 bases sitting between them. Germline-derived CDR1 and CDR2 are SNHLY and FYNNEI. As DNA, the CDR3 is TGTGCCAGCAGCTTACGTAGGGGCGTGAACACTGAAGCTTTCTTT. Translating gives CASSLRRGVNTEAFF. Full variable domain (remainder filled in from reference TRBV2 and TRBJ1-1): EPEVTQTPSHQVTQMGQEVILRCVPISNHLYFYWYRQILGQKVEFLVSFYNNEISEKSEIFDDQFSVERPDGSNFTLKIRSTKLEDSAMYFCASSLRRGVNTEAFFGQGTRLTVV.

V usage is TRBV2 and J usage is TRBJ2-7; 10 nucleotides match TRBD1. The germline V gene has CDR1 SNHLY and CDR2 FYNNEI. This CDR3 has 14 amino acids. Unmatched junction bases numbered 6, after V lost 10 bases and J lost 0 bases. The CDR3 loop reads CAISGTGASYEQYF. The DNA of the CDR3 is TGTGCCATCTCCGGGACAGGGGCCTCCTACGAGCAGTACTTC.